This TCR beta chain was retrieved from a study of blood T cell repertoires in COVID-19. Study-level background: COVID-19 samples, acute and convalescent, were from the United States, Italy and Spain.

The data were produced by immunoSEQ multiplex PCR, yet TCRdb's version contains in-frame clones alone and is incomplete. The table records around 50,000 clones, 77% of them present only once. Germline V CDR1 and CDR2: SGDLS, YYNGEE. This CDR3 comprises 14 residues. Trimming took off 2 bases at V and 4 bases at J, with 10 bases between the two ends. Material: peripheral blood. The chain employs TRBV9 and TRBJ1-3, with D possibly being TRBD1 (6 bases). The origin of this receptor is a human donor with active or convalescent COVID-19. The donor label of this sample is uncertain. This CDR3 reads CASSVRGSGNTIYF. The CDR3 bases are TGTGCCAGCAGCGTCAGGGGCTCGGGAAACACCATATATTTT.